This passage covers 27 T cell receptor beta chains from one sample sequenced in a study of shared clonotypes between healthy human individuals. Using immunoSEQ multiplex PCR, the repertoire was profiled, and TCRdb retains in-frame clones only, with some absent. Of 600,000 to 700,000 clones listed, around four fifths are singletons. Sequencing was done on a sample of memory CD4+ T cells sorted from blood. Subset given: CD45RA-negative fraction. The receptors shown here come from a woman in her twenties or thirties in good health.

Only one count was recorded for this clone. This chain links TRBV4-2 with TRBJ2-3; 8 bases are a match to TRBD2. This CDR3 contains 16 residues. Germline-derived CDR1 and CDR2 are LGHNA and YNFKEQ. V trimming: 1 base; J trimming: 0 bases; junction bases outside the gene matches: 3. This chain's CDR3 is CASSQGREASTDTQYF. As DNA, the CDR3 is TGTGCCAGCAGCCAAGGGCGGGAGGCTAGCACAGATACGCAGTATTTT.

J is TRBJ2-7 and V is TRBV12-5, with 8 bases fitting TRBD2. The junction had 8 bases not matched to a gene; V was cut back by 8 bases and J by 2 bases. This CDR3 is 14 amino acids long. The V gene's germline CDR1 is LGHNT and CDR2 FRNRAP. CDR3 DNA: TGTGCTAGTAGGGGCGCGGGACTAGCCTACGAGCAGTACTTC. Translation: CASRGAGLAYEQYF.

The rearrangement joins TRBV18 to TRBJ1-5; 9 bases match TRBD1. CDR3 size: 14 residues. Germline CDR1 and CDR2: KGHSH and LQKENI. V was clipped by 6 bases and J by 5 bases; unmatched bases: 5. CDR3 amino acids: CASSSRTGDQPQHF. The CDR3 DNA reads as TGTGCCAGCTCCAGCCGGACAGGGGATCAGCCCCAGCATTTT.

The genes are TRBV6-5 and TRBJ2-5; TRBD1 matches at 10 bases. This CDR3 spans 15 amino acids. Trimming at V came to 2 bases and at J to 5 bases, leaving 5 bases not matched to a gene. From germline, CDR1 is MNHEY and CDR2 SVGAGI. The CDR3, as DNA: TGTGCCAGCAGTTACGGGACAGGGGAACGGGAGACCCAGTACTTC. Translated, it gives CASSYGTGERETQYF.

The chain uses TRBV28 and TRBJ2-2, with 7 bases lining up with TRBD2. Germline trimming cut 5 bases from V and 8 bases from J; bases unmatched to any gene: 14. The CDR3 sequence is 16 residues long. Germline V gene lookup returns CDR1 MDHEN and CDR2 SYDVKM. CDR3 DNA: TGTGCCAGCAGTACTGCCGGGCTAGCGGAGCGGGGGGAGCTGTTTTTT. This encodes CASSTAGLAERGELFF.

This clone appeared many times. The chain recombines TRBV28 with TRBJ2-1, with D uncertain. From germline, CDR1 is MDHEN and CDR2 SYDVKM. The V end lost 7 bases, the J end lost 0 bases, and 19 bases lay between the germline ends. This CDR3 is 17 amino acids long. CDR3: CASMPAAGPLSYNEQFF. For the CDR3, the DNA is TGTGCCAGCATGCCCGCGGCTGGACCCCTCTCCTACAATGAGCAGTTCTTC.

The genes are TRBV11-2 and TRBJ1-4, with D tentatively TRBD1 (5 bases). The CDR3 has 15 amino acids. CDR1 and CDR2 (germline): SGHAT, FQNNGV. Trimming shortened V by 4 bases and J by 8 bases, and 17 bases separated the two germline ends. The CDR3 DNA follows: TGTGCCAGCAGCTCGCTGACATGGGGGTTAGAAAAACTGTTTTTT. Its translation is CASSSLTWGLEKLFF. The variable domain in full, with the rest retrieved from reference TRBV11-2 and TRBJ1-4, is EAGVAQSPRYKIIEKRQSVAFWCNPISGHATLYWYQQILGQGPKLLIQFQNNGVVDDSQLPKDRFSAERLKGVDSTLKIQPAKLEDSAVYLCASSSLTWGLEKLFFGSGTQLSVL.

V gene TRBV28 combines with J gene TRBJ1-2; 9 bases match TRBD1. Trimming removed 4 bases from V and 5 bases from J; junction bases left unmatched: 8. In germline, CDR1 is MDHEN, CDR2 SYDVKM. The CDR3 totals 15 residues. DNA for the CDR3: TGTGCCAGCAGTTCTACAGGGGGCAAGGAGTATGGCTACACCTTC. Its protein is CASSSTGGKEYGYTF.

The chain is built from TRBV27 and TRBJ2-7; 8 nucleotides line up with TRBD1. Trimming removed 10 bases from V and 0 bases from J; junction bases left unmatched: 11. Germline values: CDR1 MNHEY, CDR2 SMNVEV (reference sequence). The CDR3 is 15 amino acids. The CDR3: CATAGTGSSSYEQYF. CDR3 in DNA: TGTGCCACCGCCGGGACAGGTTCGAGCTCCTACGAGCAGTACTTC.

The chain combines TRBV9 with TRBJ2-5, with a tentative D call TRBD1 (6 bases). The CDR3 has 15 residues. Trimming took 0 bases from V and 5 from J, leaving 14 bases between them. The V gene's germline CDR1 is SGDLS and CDR2 YYNGEE. The CDR3 coding sequence is TGTGCCAGCAGCGTAGAAGTATGGGGGCGGGAGACCCAGTACTTC. Translating it yields CASSVEVWGRETQYF.

The chain uses TRBV28 and TRBJ2-1, with 12 bases lining up with TRBD2. Germline assignment: CDR1 MDHEN and CDR2 SYDVKM. This CDR3 has 15 amino acids. The V gene end was trimmed by 5 bases and the J gene end by 7 bases; junction bases not matched to a gene: 6. Written as DNA, the CDR3 is TGTGCCAGCAGTCCCTCTAGCGGGAGGGGTAATGAGCAGTTCTTC. Encoded protein: CASSPSSGRGNEQFF.

The genes are TRBV10-3 and TRBJ2-7; D tentatively reads TRBD1 or TRBD2 (5 bases each). Germline lookup yields CDR1 ENHRY and CDR2 SYGVKD. The CDR3 covers 12 residues. The ends were cut back, 4 bases at V and 7 bases at J, with 11 bases in the middle. CDR3 nucleotide sequence: TGTGCCATCAGTGGCGAGGGGCGGGAGCAGTACTTC. This translates into CAISGEGREQYF.

The chain combines TRBV10-2 with TRBJ2-3, with a tentative D call TRBD1 (6 bases). Per germline, CDR1 WSHSY and CDR2 SAAADI. CDR3 length: 14 amino acids. V lost 2 bases and J lost 2, with 8 bases in between. CDR3 sequence reads: CASSEPGHTDTQYF. The CDR3 region has the DNA TGCGCCAGCAGTGAGCCGGGACACACAGATACGCAGTATTTT.

The chain employs TRBV5-4 and TRBJ1-1; 8 bases fit TRBD1. The CDR3 is 15 residues long. V lost 9 bases, J lost 0 bases, and 10 bases stayed unmatched. Germline CDR1 and CDR2: SGHNT and YYREEE (reference sequence). The CDR3 spells CATQGQGGMNTEAFF. CDR3 in DNA: TGTGCCACTCAAGGACAGGGAGGGATGAACACTGAAGCTTTCTTT.

This sequence joins TRBV9 and TRBJ2-2; D is unresolved. V was shortened by 1 base and J by 5 bases, with 15 bases between the two germline ends. Germline V gives CDR1 SGDLS, CDR2 YYNGEE. There are 16 residues in the CDR3. The CDR3 DNA is TGTGCCAGCAGCGTAAGCCCAGATCCACAAACCGGGGAGCTGTTTTTT. Protein sequence: CASSVSPDPQTGELFF. Based on the CDR3 plus reference TRBV9 and TRBJ2-2, the full variable domain is DSGVTQTPKHLITATGQRVTLRCSPRSGDLSVYWYQQSLDQGLQFLIQYYNGEERAKGNILERFSAQQFPDLHSELNLSSLELGDSALYFCASSVSPDPQTGELFFGEGSRLTVL.

The chain employs TRBV10-1 and TRBJ2-5; TRBD2 aligns across 7 bases. After removal of 6 bases from V and 4 bases from J, the junction contained 11 bases not matched to a gene. This CDR3 region has 15 residues. Germline CDR1 reads WNHNN; CDR2 reads SYGVQD (reference sequence). CDR3 sequence: CASSEMVAGVETQYF. As DNA, the CDR3 is TGCGCCAGCAGCGAGATGGTCGCGGGGGTAGAGACCCAGTACTTC.

V gene TRBV30 combines with J gene TRBJ2-5; D unclear. V dropped 0 bases and J dropped 2 bases, with 7 bases sitting between them. The V gene's germline CDR1 is GTSNPN and CDR2 SVGIG (reference sequence). The CDR3 consists of 13 residues. The CDR3 bases are TGTGCCTGGAGTGTGACATTTCAAGAGACCCAGTACTTC. It is translated as CAWSVTFQETQYF.

V and J are TRBV9 and TRBJ1-3, with 11 bases that match TRBD1. The CDR3 consists of 18 residues. The germline CDR1 and CDR2 sequences are SGDLS and YYNGEE. The V gene end was trimmed by 4 bases and the J gene end by 0 bases; junction bases not matched to a gene: 9. CDR3 protein: CASSLGQGAVFSGNTIYF. The CDR3, as DNA: TGTGCCAGCAGCCTTGGACAGGGGGCCGTGTTCTCTGGAAACACCATATATTTT.

The CDR3 nucleotides read TGTGCCAGCAGCCCTGGACAGGGGATCTACGAGCAGTACTTC. Its protein product is CASSPGQGIYEQYF. The chain employs TRBV13 and TRBJ2-7, with 9 bases matching TRBD1. The CDR3 has 14 residues. Germline V gives CDR1 PRHDT, CDR2 FYEKMQ (reference sequence). The junction had 5 bases not matched to a gene; V was cut back by 5 bases and J by 3 bases. Full variable domain (missing parts from reference TRBV13 and TRBJ2-7): AAGVIQSPRHLIKEKRETATLKCYPIPRHDTVYWYQQGPGQDPQFLISFYEKMQSDKGSIPDRFSAQQFSDYHSELNMSSLELGDSALYFCASSPGQGIYEQYFGPGTRLTVT.

This clone was seen a single time. The rearrangement joins TRBV7-9 to TRBJ2-5; D may correspond to TRBD1 or TRBD2 (5 bases each). Germline V gives CDR1 SEHNR, CDR2 FQNEAQ (reference sequence). Trimming stripped 5 bases from V and 3 bases from J, with 19 bases between. The CDR3 length is 16 residues. The CDR3 region is CASSPRMGEPKETQYF. The CDR3 region has the DNA TGTGCCAGCAGCCCCAGAATGGGGGAACCAAAAGAGACCCAGTACTTC. The complete variable domain, with remaining parts taken from reference TRBV7-9 and TRBJ2-5, reads DTGVSQNPRHKITKRGQNVTFRCDPISEHNRLYWYRQTLGQGPEFLTYFQNEAQLEKSRLLSDRFSAERPKGSFSTLEIQRTEQGDSAMYLCASSPRMGEPKETQYFGPGTRLLVL.

The chain uses TRBV27 and TRBJ2-7; D gene uncertain. The CDR3 loop spans 14 amino acids. Germline CDR1 and CDR2: MNHEY and SMNVEV (reference sequence). V lost 8 bases and J 1 base, leaving 15 bases between the germline ends. The CDR3 nucleotides are TGTGCCAGCCGCAGTTACCTCACTTCCTACGAGCAGTACTTC. It specifies CASRSYLTSYEQYF.

This sequence joins TRBV27 and TRBJ2-4; TRBD1 matches 9 bases. The CDR3 loop spans 16 amino acids. The ends lost 6 bases at V and 2 bases at J; junction bases unmatched: 8. CDR1 MNHEY and CDR2 SMNVEV come from the germline V gene (reference sequence). The CDR3 is CASSLRDRETKNIQYF. In DNA, the CDR3 is TGTGCCAGCAGCCTCCGGGACAGGGAAACCAAAAACATTCAGTACTTC.

This clone was counted between two and nine times. The rearrangement joins TRBV18 to TRBJ1-5, with no clear D. The V gene lost 2 bases and the J gene lost 0 bases, with 8 bases spanning the gap. This CDR3 comprises 15 residues. Germline V gene lookup returns CDR1 KGHSH and CDR2 LQKENI. The CDR3 reads CASSPRGHSNQPQHF. The DNA of the CDR3 is TGTGCCAGCTCACCAAGAGGCCATAGCAATCAGCCCCAGCATTTT. The variable domain in full, with the rest retrieved from reference TRBV18 and TRBJ1-5, is NAGVMQNPRHLVRRRGQEARLRCSPMKGHSHVYWYRQLPEEGLKFMVYLQKENIIDESGMPKERFSAEFPKEGPSILRIQQVVRGDSAAYFCASSPRGHSNQPQHFGDGTRLSIL.

The count of this clone is one. The chain recombines TRBV28 with TRBJ2-1; TRBD2 aligns across 10 bases. The V gene end was trimmed by 6 bases and the J gene end by 8 bases; junction bases not matched to a gene: 10. This CDR3 is built from 15 residues. Per germline, CDR1 MDHEN and CDR2 SYDVKM. The CDR3 bases are TGTGCCAGCAGCTTGTCTAGCGGGAGAGTCGATGAGCAGTTCTTC. Residues: CASSLSSGRVDEQFF.

The rearrangement links TRBV28 to TRBJ1-2; no reliable D call. The germline gives CDR1 MDHEN, CDR2 SYDVKM. Trimming stripped 7 bases from V and 8 bases from J, with 14 bases between. The CDR3 is 12 amino acids. The CDR3 sequence: CASTKLSGGYTF. For the CDR3, the DNA is TGTGCCAGCACCAAATTATCTGGGGGCTACACCTTC.

V and J are TRBV6-1 and TRBJ2-7; D may be TRBD1 (6 bases). Trimming left V 6 bases short and J 0 bases short, with 12 bases between. Looked up from germline, CDR1 is MNHNS and CDR2 is SASEGT. This CDR3 has 14 amino acids. The DNA of the CDR3 is TGTGCCAGCAGCCACAGGGAGAGCTCCTACGAGCAGTACTTC. It specifies CASSHRESSYEQYF.

CDR3 residues: CASSTTLGLYTF. As DNA, the CDR3 is TGTGCCAGCAGCACAACCCTGGGATTGTACACCTTC. V and J are TRBV7-9 and TRBJ1-2; D gene unclear. The CDR3 extends over 12 amino acids. V lost 5 bases, J lost 11 bases, and 15 bases lay in between. Germline V lookup: CDR1 SEHNR, CDR2 FQNEAQ (reference sequence).